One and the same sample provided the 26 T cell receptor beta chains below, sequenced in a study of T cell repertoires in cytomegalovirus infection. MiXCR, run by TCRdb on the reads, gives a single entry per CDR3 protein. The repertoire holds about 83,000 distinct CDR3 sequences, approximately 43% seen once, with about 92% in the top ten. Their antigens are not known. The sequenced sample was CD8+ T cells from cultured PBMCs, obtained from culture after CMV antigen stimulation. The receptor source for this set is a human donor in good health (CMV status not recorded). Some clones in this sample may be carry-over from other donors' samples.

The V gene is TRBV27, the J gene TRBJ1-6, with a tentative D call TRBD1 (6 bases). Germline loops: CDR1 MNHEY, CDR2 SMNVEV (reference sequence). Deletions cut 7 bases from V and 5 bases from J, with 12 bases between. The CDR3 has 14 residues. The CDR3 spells CASTGGWDNSPLHF. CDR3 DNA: TGTGCCAGCACGGGGGGCTGGGATAATTCACCCCTCCACTTT.

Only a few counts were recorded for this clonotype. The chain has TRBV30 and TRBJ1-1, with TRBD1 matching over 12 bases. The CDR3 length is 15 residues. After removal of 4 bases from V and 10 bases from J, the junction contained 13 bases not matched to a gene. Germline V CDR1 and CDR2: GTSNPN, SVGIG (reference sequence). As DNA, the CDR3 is TGTGCCTGGAAAAGGAGGGACAGGGGGCGGCTGGGAGCTTTCTTT. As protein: CAWKRRDRGRLGAFF.

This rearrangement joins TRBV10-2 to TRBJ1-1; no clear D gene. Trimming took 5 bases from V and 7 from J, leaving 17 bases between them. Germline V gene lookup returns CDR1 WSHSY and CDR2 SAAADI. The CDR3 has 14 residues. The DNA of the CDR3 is TGCGCCAGCAGTCCGGAGAGGGCCCGGGGTGAAGCTTTCTTT. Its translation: CASSPERARGEAFF.

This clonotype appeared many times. The CDR3 region has the DNA TGTGCCAGCAGTTACACAGACGAGCAGTACTTC. As protein: CASSYTDEQYF. V is TRBV7-2 and J is TRBJ2-7; D uncertain. V lost 6 bases to trimming and J lost 5 bases, with 8 bases between them. This CDR3 region has 11 residues. Germline V gene lookup returns CDR1 SGHTA and CDR2 FQGNSA. Supplemented by reference TRBV7-2 and TRBJ2-7, the full variable domain reads GAGVSQSPSNKVTEKGKDVELRCDPISGHTALYWYRQSLGQGLEFLIYFQGNSAPDKSGLPSDRFSAERTGGSVSTLTIQRTQQEDSAVYLCASSYTDEQYFGPGTRLTVT.

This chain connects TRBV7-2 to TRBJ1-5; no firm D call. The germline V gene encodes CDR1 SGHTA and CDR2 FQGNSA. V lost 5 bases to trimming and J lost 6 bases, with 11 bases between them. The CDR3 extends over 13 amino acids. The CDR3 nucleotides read TGTGCCAGCAGCCCCACTTCGGGTCAGCCCCAGCATTTT. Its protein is CASSPTSGQPQHF.

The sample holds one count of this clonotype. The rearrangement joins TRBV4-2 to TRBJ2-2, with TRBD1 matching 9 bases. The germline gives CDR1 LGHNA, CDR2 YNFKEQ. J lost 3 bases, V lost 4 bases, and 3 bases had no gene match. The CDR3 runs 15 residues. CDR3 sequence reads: CASSPWDRDTGELFF. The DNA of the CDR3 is TGTGCCAGCAGCCCCTGGGACAGGGACACCGGGGAGCTGTTTTTT.

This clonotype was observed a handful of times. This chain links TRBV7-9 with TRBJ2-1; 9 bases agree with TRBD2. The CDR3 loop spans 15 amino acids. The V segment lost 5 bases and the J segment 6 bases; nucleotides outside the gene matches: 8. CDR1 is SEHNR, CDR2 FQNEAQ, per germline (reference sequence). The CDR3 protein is CASSLLSGSSNEQFF. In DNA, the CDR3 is TGTGCCAGCAGCCTCCTTAGCGGGAGCAGCAATGAGCAGTTCTTC.

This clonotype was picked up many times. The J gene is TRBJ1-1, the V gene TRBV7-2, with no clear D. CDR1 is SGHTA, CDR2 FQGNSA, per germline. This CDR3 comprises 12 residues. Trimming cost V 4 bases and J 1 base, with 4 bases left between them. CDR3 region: CASSSRNTEAFF. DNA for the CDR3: TGTGCCAGCAGCTCTCGGAACACTGAAGCTTTCTTT.

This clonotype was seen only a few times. CDR3 sequence (DNA): TGTGCCAGCAGGACTAGCCATAGCTCCTACAATGAGCAGTTCTTC. Its translation is CASRTSHSSYNEQFF. This chain joins TRBV7-2 and TRBJ2-1, with 7 bases identical to TRBD2. This CDR3 has 15 residues. V dropped 6 bases and J dropped 0; count of bases not matched to a gene: 5. Germline values: CDR1 SGHTA, CDR2 FQGNSA.

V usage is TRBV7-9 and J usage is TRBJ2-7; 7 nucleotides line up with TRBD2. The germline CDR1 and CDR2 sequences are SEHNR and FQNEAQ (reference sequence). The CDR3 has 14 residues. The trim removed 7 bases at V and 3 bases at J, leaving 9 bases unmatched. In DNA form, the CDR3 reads TGTGCCAGCACGTTGGGAGGGTCACACTACGAGCAGTACTTC. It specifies CASTLGGSHYEQYF.

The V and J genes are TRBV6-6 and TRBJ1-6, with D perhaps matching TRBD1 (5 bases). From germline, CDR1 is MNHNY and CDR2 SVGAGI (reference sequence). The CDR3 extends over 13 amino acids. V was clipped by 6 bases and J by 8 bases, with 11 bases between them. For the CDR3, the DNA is TGTGCCAGCAGCCCCGGGACCTATTCACCCCTCCACTTT. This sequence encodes CASSPGTYSPLHF.

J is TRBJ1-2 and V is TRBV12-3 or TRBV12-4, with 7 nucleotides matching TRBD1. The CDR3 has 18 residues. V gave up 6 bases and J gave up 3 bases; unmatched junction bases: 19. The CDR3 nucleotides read TGTGCCAGCAGCCGAAGCAGGGGGGGTCGAGGGGTTGACTATGGCTACACCTTC. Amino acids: CASSRSRGGRGVDYGYTF.

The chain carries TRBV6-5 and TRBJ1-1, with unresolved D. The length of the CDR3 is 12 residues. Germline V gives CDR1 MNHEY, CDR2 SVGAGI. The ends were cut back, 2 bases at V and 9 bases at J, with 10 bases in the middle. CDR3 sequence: CASSYQDGKAFF. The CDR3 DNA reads TGTGCCAGCAGTTACCAGGACGGTAAAGCTTTCTTT.

The CDR3 sequence: CASSASGTRNGEQYF. CDR3 nucleotides: TGTGCCAGCAGTGCCTCCGGGACCAGAAATGGGGAGCAGTACTTC. The chain combines TRBV6-2 or TRBV6-3 with TRBJ2-7; D is tentatively TRBD1 or TRBD2 (5 bases each). Germline V gene lookup returns CDR1 MNHEY and CDR2 SVGEGT. Trimming took 5 bases from V and 7 from J, leaving 21 bases between them. The length of the CDR3 is 15 residues.

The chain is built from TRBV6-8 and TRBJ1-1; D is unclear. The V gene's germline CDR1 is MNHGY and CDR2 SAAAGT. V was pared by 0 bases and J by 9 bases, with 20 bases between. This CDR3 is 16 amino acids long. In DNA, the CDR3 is TGTGCCAGCAGTTACTCGAATGAGGGAGGAACCGGGAAAGCTTTCTTT. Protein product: CASSYSNEGGTGKAFF.

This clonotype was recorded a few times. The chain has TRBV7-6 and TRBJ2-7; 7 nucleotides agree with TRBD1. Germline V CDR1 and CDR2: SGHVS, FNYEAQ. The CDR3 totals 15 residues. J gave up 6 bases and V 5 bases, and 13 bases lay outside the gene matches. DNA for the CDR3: TGTGCCAGCAGCCCAACCGGGACAGCATCAGTCGAGCAGTACTTC. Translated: CASSPTGTASVEQYF.

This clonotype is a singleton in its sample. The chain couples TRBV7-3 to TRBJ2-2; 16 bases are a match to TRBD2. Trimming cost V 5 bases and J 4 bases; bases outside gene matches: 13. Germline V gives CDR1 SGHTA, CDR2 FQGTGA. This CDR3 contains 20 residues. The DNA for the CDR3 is TGTGCCAGCAGCACCCACGGGACTAGCGGGAGGGCCCGATCCACCGGGGAGCTGTTTTTT. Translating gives CASSTHGTSGRARSTGELFF.

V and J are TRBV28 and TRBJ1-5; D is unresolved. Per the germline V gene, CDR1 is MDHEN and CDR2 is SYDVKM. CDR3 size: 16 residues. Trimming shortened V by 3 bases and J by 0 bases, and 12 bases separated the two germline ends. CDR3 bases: TGTGCCAGCAGTTTTGAAGGAGGGTATAGCAATCAGCCCCAGCATTTT. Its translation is CASSFEGGYSNQPQHF.

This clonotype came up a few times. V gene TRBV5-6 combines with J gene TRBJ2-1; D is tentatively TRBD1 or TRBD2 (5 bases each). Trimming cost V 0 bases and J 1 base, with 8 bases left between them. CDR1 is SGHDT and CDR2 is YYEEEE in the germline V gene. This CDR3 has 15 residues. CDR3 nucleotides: TGTGCCAGCAGCTTGGGGGGGTTTTCCTACAATGAGCAGTTCTTC. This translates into CASSLGGFSYNEQFF. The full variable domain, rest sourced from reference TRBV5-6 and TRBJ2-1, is DAGVTQSPTHLIKTRGQQVTLRCSPKSGHDTVSWYQQALGQGPQFIFQYYEEEERQRGNFPDRFSGHQFPNYSSELNVNALLLGDSALYLCASSLGGFSYNEQFFGPGTRLTVL.

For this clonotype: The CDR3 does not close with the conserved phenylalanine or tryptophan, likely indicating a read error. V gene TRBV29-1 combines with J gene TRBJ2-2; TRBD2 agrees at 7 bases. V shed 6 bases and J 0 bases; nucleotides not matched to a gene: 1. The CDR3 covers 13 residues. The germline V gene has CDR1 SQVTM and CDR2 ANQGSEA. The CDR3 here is CSVGRANTGELFS. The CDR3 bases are TGCAGCGTGGGGAGGGCGAACACCGGGGAGCTGTTTTCT.

CDR3 loop: CATSSTASYNEQFF. CDR3 DNA sequence: TGTGCCACCAGTAGTACGGCCTCCTACAATGAGCAGTTCTTC. The chain is built from TRBV24-1 and TRBJ2-1; unclear D gene. The CDR3 spans 14 residues. The ends were cut back, 6 bases at V and 0 bases at J, with 8 bases in the middle. Germline V gives CDR1 KGHDR, CDR2 SFDVKD.

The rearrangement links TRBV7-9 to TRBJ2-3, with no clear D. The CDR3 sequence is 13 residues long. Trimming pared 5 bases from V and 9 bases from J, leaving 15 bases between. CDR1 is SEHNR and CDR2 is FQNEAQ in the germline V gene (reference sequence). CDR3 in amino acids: CASSPSASVTQYF. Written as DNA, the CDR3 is TGTGCCAGCAGCCCCTCGGCGTCGGTAACGCAGTATTTT.

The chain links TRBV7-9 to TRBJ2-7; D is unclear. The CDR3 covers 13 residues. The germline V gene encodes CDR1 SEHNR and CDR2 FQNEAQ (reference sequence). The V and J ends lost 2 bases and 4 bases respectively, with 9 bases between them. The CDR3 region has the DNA TGTGCCAGCAGCTTATGGGCTAATTACGAGCAGTACTTC. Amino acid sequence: CASSLWANYEQYF. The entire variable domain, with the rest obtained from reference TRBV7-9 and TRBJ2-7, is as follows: DTGVSQNPRHKITKRGQNVTFRCDPISEHNRLYWYRQTLGQGPEFLTYFQNEAQLEKSRLLSDRFSAERPKGSFSTLEIQRTEQGDSAMYLCASSLWANYEQYFGPGTRLTVT.

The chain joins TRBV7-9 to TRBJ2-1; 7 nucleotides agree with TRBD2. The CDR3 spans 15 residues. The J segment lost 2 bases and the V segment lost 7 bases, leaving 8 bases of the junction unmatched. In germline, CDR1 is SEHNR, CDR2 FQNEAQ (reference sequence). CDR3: CASTLGLAAYNEQFF. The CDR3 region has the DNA TGTGCCAGCACCCTGGGGCTAGCGGCCTACAATGAGCAGTTCTTC.

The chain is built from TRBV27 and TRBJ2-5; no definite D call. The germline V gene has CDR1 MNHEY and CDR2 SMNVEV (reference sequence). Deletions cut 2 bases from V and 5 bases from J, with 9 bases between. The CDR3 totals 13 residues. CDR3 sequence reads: CASSLQITETQYF. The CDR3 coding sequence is TGTGCCAGCAGTTTACAGATAACGGAGACCCAGTACTTC.

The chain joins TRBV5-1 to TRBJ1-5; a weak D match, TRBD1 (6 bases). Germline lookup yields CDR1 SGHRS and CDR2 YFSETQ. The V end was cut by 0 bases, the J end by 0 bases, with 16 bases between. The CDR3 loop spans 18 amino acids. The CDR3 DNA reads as TGCGCCAGCAGCTTGGCCGCACAGGGATCGGGTAGCAATCAGCCCCAGCATTTT. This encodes CASSLAAQGSGSNQPQHF.